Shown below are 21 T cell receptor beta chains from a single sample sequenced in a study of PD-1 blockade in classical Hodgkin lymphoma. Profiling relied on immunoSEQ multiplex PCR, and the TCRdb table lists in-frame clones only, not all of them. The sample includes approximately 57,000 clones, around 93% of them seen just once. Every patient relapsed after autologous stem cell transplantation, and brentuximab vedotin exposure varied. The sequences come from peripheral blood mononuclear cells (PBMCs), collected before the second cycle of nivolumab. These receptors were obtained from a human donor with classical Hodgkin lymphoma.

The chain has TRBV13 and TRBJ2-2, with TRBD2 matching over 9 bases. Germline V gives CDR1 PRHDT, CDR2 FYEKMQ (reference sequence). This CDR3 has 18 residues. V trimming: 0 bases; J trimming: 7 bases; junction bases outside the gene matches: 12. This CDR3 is CASSLGAGGPSGGGELFF. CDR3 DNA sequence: TGTGCCAGCAGCTTAGGGGCGGGAGGGCCCTCCGGCGGCGGGGAGCTGTTTTTT.

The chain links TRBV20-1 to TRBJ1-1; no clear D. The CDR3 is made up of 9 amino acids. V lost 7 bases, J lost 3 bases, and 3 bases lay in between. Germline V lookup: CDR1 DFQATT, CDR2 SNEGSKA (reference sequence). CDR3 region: CSGDTEAFF. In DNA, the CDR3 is TGCAGTGGAGACACTGAAGCTTTCTTT.

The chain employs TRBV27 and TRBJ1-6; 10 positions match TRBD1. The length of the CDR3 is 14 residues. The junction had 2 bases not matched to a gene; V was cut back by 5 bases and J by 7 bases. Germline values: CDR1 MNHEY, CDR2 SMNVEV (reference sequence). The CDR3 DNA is TGTGCCAGCAGTCCGGGACAGGGGAATTCACCCCTCCACTTT. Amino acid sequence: CASSPGQGNSPLHF.

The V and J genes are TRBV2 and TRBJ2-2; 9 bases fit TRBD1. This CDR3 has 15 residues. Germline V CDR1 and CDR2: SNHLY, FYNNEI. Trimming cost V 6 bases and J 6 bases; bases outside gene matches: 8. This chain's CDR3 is CASRTGTGHSGELFF. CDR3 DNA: TGTGCCAGCAGAACCGGGACAGGGCATTCCGGGGAGCTGTTTTTT.

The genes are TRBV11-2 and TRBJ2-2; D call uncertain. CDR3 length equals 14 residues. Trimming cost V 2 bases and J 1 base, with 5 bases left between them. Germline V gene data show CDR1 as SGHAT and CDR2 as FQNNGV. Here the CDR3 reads CASSLIGNTGELFF. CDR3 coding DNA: TGTGCCAGCAGCTTAATAGGGAACACCGGGGAGCTGTTTTTT.

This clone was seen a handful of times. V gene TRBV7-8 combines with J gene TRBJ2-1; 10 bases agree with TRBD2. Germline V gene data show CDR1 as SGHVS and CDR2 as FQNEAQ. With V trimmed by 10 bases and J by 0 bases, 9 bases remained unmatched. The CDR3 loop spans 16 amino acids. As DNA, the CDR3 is TGTGCCACCTCGCCCCTAGCGGGGGTCTCCTACAATGAGCAGTTCTTC. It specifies CATSPLAGVSYNEQFF.

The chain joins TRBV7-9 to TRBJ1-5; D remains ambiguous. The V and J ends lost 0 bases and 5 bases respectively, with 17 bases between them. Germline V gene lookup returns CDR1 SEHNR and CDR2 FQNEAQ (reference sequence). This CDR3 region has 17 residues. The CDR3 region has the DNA TGTGCCAGCAGCTTAGCTTTCACCCCTTCCGAAGATCAGCCCCAGCATTTT. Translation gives CASSLAFTPSEDQPQHF.

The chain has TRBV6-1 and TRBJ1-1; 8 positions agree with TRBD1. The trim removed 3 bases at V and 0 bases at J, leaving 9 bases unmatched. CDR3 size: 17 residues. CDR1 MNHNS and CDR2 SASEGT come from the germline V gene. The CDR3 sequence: CASSEAVTGAVNTEAFF. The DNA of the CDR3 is TGTGCCAGCAGTGAGGCCGTGACAGGGGCGGTGAACACTGAAGCTTTCTTT.

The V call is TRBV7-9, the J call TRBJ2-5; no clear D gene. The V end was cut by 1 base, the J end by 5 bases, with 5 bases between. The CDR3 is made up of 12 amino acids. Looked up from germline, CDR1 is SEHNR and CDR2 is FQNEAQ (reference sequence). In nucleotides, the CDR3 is TGTGCCAGCAGCTTAGTCGTGGAGACCCAGTACTTC. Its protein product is CASSLVVETQYF.

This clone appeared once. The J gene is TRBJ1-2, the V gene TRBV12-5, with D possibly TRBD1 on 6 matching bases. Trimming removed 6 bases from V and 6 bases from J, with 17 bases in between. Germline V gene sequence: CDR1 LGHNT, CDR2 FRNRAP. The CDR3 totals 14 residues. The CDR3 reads CASGFGGGGNGYTF. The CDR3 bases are TGTGCTAGTGGGTTTGGAGGGGGAGGGAATGGCTACACCTTC.

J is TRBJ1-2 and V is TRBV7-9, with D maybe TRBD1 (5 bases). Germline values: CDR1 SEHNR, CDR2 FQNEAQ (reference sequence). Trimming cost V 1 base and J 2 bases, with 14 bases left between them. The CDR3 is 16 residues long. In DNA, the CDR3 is TGTGCCAGCAGCTTAGTAGGGAGCGGGGGGAACTATGGCTACACCTTC. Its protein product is CASSLVGSGGNYGYTF.

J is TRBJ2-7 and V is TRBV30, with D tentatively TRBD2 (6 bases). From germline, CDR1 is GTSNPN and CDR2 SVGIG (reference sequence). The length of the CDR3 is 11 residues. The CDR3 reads CAGGGGYEQYF. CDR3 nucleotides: TGTGCGGGGGGTGGAGGCTACGAGCAGTACTTC. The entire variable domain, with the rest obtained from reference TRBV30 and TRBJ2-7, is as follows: SQTIHQWPATLVQPVGSPLSLECTVEGTSNPNLYWYRQAAGRGLQLLFYSVGIGQISSEVPQNLSASRPQDRQFILSSKKLLLSDSGFYLCAGGGGYEQYFGPGTRLTVT.

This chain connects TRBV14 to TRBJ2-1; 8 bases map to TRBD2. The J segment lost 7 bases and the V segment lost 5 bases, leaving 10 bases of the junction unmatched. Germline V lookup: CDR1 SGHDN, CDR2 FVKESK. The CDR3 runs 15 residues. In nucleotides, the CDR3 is TGTGCCAGCAGCTGGTTGGCGGGAGGCGGGAATGAGCAGTTCTTC. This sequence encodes CASSWLAGGGNEQFF.

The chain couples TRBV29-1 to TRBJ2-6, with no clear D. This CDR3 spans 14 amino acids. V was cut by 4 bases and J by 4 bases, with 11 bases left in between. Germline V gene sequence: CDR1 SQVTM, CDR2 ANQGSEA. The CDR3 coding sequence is TGCAGCGTTGGGAAAGGGTCCGGGGCCAACGTCCTGACTTTC. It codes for CSVGKGSGANVLTF.

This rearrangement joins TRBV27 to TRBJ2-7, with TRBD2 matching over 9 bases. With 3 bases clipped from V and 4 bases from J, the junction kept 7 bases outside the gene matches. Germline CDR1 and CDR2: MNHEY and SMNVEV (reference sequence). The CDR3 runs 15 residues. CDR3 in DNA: TGTGCCAGCAGTTTTATGACTAGCGGTGCTTACGAGCAGTACTTC. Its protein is CASSFMTSGAYEQYF.

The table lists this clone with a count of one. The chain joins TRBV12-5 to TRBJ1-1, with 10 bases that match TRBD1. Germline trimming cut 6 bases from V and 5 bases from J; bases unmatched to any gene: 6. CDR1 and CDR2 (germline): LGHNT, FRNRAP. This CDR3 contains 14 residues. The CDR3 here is CASGPDRGWTEAFF. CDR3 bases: TGTGCTAGTGGCCCGGACAGGGGGTGGACTGAAGCTTTCTTT.

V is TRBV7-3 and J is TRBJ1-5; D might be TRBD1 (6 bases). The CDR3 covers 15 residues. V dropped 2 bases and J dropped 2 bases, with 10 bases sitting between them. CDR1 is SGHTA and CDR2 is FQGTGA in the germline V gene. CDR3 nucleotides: TGTGCCAGCAGCTTAGACGGGGGCGGCAATCAGCCCCAGCATTTT. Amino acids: CASSLDGGGNQPQHF.

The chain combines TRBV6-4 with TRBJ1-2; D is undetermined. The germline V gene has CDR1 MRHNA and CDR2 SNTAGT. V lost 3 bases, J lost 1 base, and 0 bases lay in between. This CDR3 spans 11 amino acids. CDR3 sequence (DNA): TGTGCCAGCAGTGATAACTATGGCTACACCTTC. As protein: CASSDNYGYTF.

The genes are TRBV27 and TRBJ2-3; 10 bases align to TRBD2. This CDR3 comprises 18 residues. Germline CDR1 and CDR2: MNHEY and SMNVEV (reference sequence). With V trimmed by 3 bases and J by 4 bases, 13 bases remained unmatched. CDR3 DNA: TGTGCCAGCAGTTTGGCAACTCTAGCGGGAGCGATAGCAGATACGCAGTATTTT. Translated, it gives CASSLATLAGAIADTQYF.

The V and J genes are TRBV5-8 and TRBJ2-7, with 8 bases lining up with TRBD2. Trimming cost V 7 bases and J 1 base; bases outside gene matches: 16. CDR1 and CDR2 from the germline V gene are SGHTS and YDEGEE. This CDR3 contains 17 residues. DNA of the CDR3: TGTGCCAGCGGCCTCTTCGGGGGGGCCAGTACATCCTACGAGCAGTACTTC. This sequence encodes CASGLFGGASTSYEQYF.

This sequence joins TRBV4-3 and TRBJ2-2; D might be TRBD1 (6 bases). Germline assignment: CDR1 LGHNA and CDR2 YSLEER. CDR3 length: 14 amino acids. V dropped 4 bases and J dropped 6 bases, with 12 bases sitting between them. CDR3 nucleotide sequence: TGCGCCAGCAGCCCCAGGACAGCGGCCGGGGAGCTGTTTTTT. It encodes CASSPRTAAGELFF.